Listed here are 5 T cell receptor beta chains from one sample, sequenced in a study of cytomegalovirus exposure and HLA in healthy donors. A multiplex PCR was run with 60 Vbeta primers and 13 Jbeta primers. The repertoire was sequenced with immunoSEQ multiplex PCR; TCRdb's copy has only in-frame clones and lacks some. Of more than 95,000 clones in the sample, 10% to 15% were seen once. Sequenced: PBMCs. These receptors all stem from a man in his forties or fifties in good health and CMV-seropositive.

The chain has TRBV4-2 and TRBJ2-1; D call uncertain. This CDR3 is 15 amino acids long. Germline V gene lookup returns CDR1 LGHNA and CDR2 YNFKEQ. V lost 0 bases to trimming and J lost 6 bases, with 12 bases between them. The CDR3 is CASSQDLRSINEQFF. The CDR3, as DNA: TGTGCCAGCAGCCAAGATCTCCGTAGCATCAATGAGCAGTTCTTC.

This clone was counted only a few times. The CDR3 sequence: CASRQNTGELFF. Here the CDR3 DNA reads TGCGCCAGTAGACAGAACACCGGGGAGCTGTTTTTT. The genes are TRBV5-1 and TRBJ2-2; no clear D. Trimming left V 8 bases short and J 1 base short, with 6 bases between. The germline V gene has CDR1 SGHRS and CDR2 YFSETQ. The CDR3 totals 12 residues.

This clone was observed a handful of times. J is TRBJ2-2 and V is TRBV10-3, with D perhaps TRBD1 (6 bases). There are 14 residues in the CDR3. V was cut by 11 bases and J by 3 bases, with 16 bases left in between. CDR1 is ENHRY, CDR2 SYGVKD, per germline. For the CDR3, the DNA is TGTGCCGCTCGTCGGACAGAGGACACCGGGGAGCTGTTTTTT. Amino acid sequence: CAARRTEDTGELFF.

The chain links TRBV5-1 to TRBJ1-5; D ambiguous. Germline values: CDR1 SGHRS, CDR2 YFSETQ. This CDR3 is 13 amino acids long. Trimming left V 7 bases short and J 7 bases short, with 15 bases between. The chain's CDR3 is CASATSFGQPQHF. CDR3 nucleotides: TGCGCCAGCGCTACCAGTTTCGGGCAGCCCCAGCATTTT. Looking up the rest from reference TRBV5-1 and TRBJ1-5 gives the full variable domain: KAGVTQTPRYLIKTRGQQVTLSCSPISGHRSVSWYQQTPGQGLQFLFEYFSETQRNKGNFPGRFSGRQFSNSRSEMNVSTLELGDSALYLCASATSFGQPQHFGDGTRLSIL.

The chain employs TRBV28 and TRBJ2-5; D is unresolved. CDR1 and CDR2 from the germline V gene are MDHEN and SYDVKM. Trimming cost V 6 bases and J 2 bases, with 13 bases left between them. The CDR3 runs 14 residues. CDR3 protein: CASRVAGEQETQYF. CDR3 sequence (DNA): TGTGCCAGCAGAGTGGCAGGCGAACAAGAGACCCAGTACTTC. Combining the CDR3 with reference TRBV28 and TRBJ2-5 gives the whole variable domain DVKVTQSSRYLVKRTGEKVFLECVQDMDHENMFWYRQDPGLGLRLIYFSYDVKMKEKGDIPEGYSVSREKKERFSLILESASTNQTSMYLCASRVAGEQETQYFGPGTRLLVL.